Detailed here is one T cell receptor (beta chain). The protocol was immunoSEQ multiplex PCR, while the TCRdb copy is restricted to in-frame clones and leaves out a portion. The sample comprises fewer than 300,000 clones, under 90% of which are singletons, and roughly 15% rests with the top ten. The data were taken from a study of blood T cell repertoires in COVID-19. Participants' reported clinical history set cohort assignment. The origin of this receptor is a man aged 18 to 29 who had recovered from COVID-19. What was sequenced was PBMCs or T cells enriched from blood (not recorded which).

The CDR3 nucleotides read TGTGCCAGCAGCTCACCCGGTGGAGGCCGCTACGAGCAGTACTTC. This encodes CASSSPGGGRYEQYF. The V call is TRBV5-4, the J call TRBJ2-7; TRBD2 might be the D (5 bases). The CDR3 is 15 residues long. The germline V and J ends were trimmed by 3 bases and 3 bases, with 16 bases remaining between them. CDR1 SGHNT and CDR2 YYREEE come from the germline V gene (reference sequence).